Sequencing of this TCR beta chain was carried out in a study of low-dose radiotherapy and immunotherapy resistance in tumors. Study overall: With fractions of 0.5 Gy given every 2 weeks, Cohort 1 accumulated a total of 6.5 Gy. Each patient took aspirin at a dose of 300 mg by mouth once daily over the course of four cycles, with dosing beginning on cycle 1 day 1. Intravenous administration to patients comprised nivolumab at 240 mg every two weeks and ipilimumab at 1 mg/kg every six weeks.

After removal of 1 base from V and 2 bases from J, the junction contained 5 bases not matched to a gene. Looked up from germline, CDR1 is DFQATT and CDR2 is SNEGSKA (reference sequence). The CDR3 runs to 15 residues. cDNA synthesis used a TRAV/TRBV-specific primer set for both chains. Both a constant-region primer and a V-primer adapter served to amplify TCRs across about 20 PCR cycles. Each CDR3 protein gets one entry after TCRdb re-called the reads with MiXCR. The repertoire holds some 94,000 distinct CDR3 sequences, with roughly 20% as singletons. This clonotype was seen ten or more times. Time point given: after trial treatment. As for treatment: LDRT plus nivolumab, ipilimumab, low-dose cyclophosphamide and aspirin (RACIN trial). Donors, who were enrolled in a single-arm phase I dose-escalation trial, received nivolumab, ipilimumab, aspirin, low-dose cyclophosphamide and low-dose radiotherapy.

This TCR derives from a female donor with ovarian cancer. The chain joins TRBV20-1 to TRBJ1-1, with 9 nucleotides matching TRBD1. The sample was PBMCs, taken after low-dose radiotherapy plus immunotherapy. Here the CDR3 reads CSARAGTGRNTEAFF. For the CDR3, the DNA is TGCAGTGCTAGAGCCGGGACAGGGAGAAACACTGAAGCTTTCTTT.